This TCR beta chain derives from a study of cytomegalovirus exposure and HLA in healthy donors. Study-wide findings and caveats: A link between a missense DCLRE1C variant and TCR beta V- and J-gene trimming emerged from a later analysis.

The study ran its PCR with 60 Vbeta and 13 Jbeta primers. The method was immunoSEQ multiplex PCR; TCRdb's version includes in-frame clones alone and lacks a portion of them. Of 90,000 to 120,000 clones detected, roughly four fifths appear once; the ten largest clones hold about 2.3%. Only one count was recorded for this clone. Its antigen is currently unknown. Germline V gene lookup returns CDR1 SGHAT and CDR2 FQDESV (reference sequence). V was pared by 5 bases and J by 6 bases, with 16 bases between. The CDR3 covers 14 residues. V is TRBV11-1 and J is TRBJ1-1; D is perhaps TRBD1 (5 bases). The TCR comes from a man aged 18 to 29 in good health and CMV-seronegative. Material for sequencing was PBMCs. As DNA, the CDR3 is TGTGCCAGCAGCCTCGGCCCGGGGGTGGCTGAAGCTTTCTTT. It codes for CASSLGPGVAEAFF.